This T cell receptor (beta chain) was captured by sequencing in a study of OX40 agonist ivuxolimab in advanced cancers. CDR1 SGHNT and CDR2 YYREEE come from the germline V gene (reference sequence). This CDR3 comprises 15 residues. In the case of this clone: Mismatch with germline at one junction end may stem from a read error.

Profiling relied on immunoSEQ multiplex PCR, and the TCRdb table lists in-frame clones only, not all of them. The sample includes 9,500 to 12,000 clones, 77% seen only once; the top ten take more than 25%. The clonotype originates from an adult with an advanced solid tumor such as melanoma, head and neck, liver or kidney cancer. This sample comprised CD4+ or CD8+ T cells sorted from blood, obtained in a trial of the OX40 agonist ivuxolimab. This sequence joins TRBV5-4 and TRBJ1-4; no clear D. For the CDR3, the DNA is TGCGCCAGCAGCCAAGTCGAGGTAGAAGGCGAAAAACTGTTTTTT. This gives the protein CASSQVEVEGEKLFF.